These 15 T cell receptor beta chains were sequenced from one sample in a study of control samples from healthy donors and cancer patients. Generated by immunoSEQ multiplex PCR, the TCRdb table keeps only in-frame clones and is missing some. The sample shows some 35,000 clones, about 93% of them seen only once. Source material: PBMCs. These receptors were taken from a man aged 35 to 55 with colorectal cancer.

In DNA form, the CDR3 reads TGTGCCAGCAGCTTAAATCCACAAGGCGGCTACGAGCAGTACTTC. It encodes CASSLNPQGGYEQYF. The chain carries TRBV11-2 and TRBJ2-7; D is undetermined. The CDR3 sequence is 15 residues long. The germline CDR1 and CDR2 sequences are SGHAT and FQNNGV. Trimming stripped 2 bases from V and 3 bases from J, with 14 bases between.

The V call is TRBV5-1, the J call TRBJ1-2, with D perhaps TRBD1 (6 bases). V was clipped by 0 bases and J by 2 bases, with 17 bases between them. The CDR3 loop spans 17 amino acids. Germline CDR1 SGHRS, CDR2 YFSETQ. CDR3 protein: CASSLVSGDYGNYGYTF. CDR3 in DNA: TGCGCCAGCAGCTTGGTCTCAGGGGATTACGGCAACTATGGCTACACCTTC.

The DNA of the CDR3 is TGTGCCAGCAGTGCGGACGGCAGGATAGATACGCAGTATTTT. This gives the protein CASSADGRIDTQYF. The V and J genes are TRBV3-1 (or the pseudogene TRBV3-2) and TRBJ2-3; no firm D call. The CDR3 is made up of 14 amino acids. V was clipped by 6 bases and J by 5 bases, with 15 bases between them. Germline V gene sequence: CDR1 LGHDT, CDR2 YNNKEL (reference sequence).

V gene TRBV12-3 or TRBV12-4 combines with J gene TRBJ2-7; unclear D gene. With 3 bases removed from V and 2 bases from J, the gap between germline ends came to 5 bases. This CDR3 has 12 amino acids. As DNA, the CDR3 is TGTGCCAGCAGTTTGCGGCCCTACGAGCAGTACTTC. This encodes CASSLRPYEQYF.

The V gene is TRBV6-5, the J gene TRBJ1-1; unclear D gene. Germline loops: CDR1 MNHEY, CDR2 SVGAGI. Trimming stripped 8 bases from V and 6 bases from J, with 16 bases between. The CDR3 sequence is 13 residues long. The CDR3 is CASGPRSLSEAFF. CDR3 nucleotides: TGTGCCAGCGGCCCTCGGAGTCTTTCTGAAGCTTTCTTT.

The genes are TRBV1 and TRBJ2-7; TRBD1, the table's D call, lacks a check against the DNA. TRBV1 is termed a pseudogene. The CDR3 spans 15 residues. The CDR3: CTSSQWDRGPNEQYF. CDR3 bases: TGCACCAGCAGCCAATGGGACAGGGGGCCCAACGAGCAGTACTTC.

On this clone itself: Germline and junction disagree at one end, which may indicate a read error. The chain couples TRBV7-8 to TRBJ1-1; D possibly corresponds to TRBD1 (5 bases). Per the germline V gene, CDR1 is SGHVS and CDR2 is FQNEAQ. This CDR3 has 13 amino acids. CDR3 DNA sequence: TGTGTCAGCAGCTCTTCCCGGGGGGCTGAAGCTTTCTTT. This gives the protein CVSSSSRGAEAFF.

The chain recombines TRBV7-3 with TRBJ2-5; D is possibly TRBD1 (6 bases). V lost 5 bases and J lost 4, with 17 bases in between. This CDR3 comprises 15 residues. CDR1 SGHTA and CDR2 FQGTGA come from the germline V gene. The CDR3 sequence: CASSSHGTSIETQYF. The CDR3 bases are TGTGCCAGCAGCAGCCACGGGACAAGTATAGAGACCCAGTACTTC.

In nucleotides, the CDR3 is TGTGCCAGTAGTGACCGACCTAGGAGCTCCTATAATTCACCCCTCCACTTT. This codes for CASSDRPRSSYNSPLHF. The chain recombines TRBV19 with TRBJ1-6; D not certain. The V gene lost 5 bases and the J gene lost 0 bases, with 14 bases spanning the gap. This CDR3 has 17 amino acids. Germline V CDR1 and CDR2: LNHDA, SQIVND (reference sequence).

V usage is TRBV25-1 and J usage is TRBJ2-3, with D maybe TRBD1 (5 bases). The CDR3 is made up of 15 amino acids. The V end was cut by 0 bases, the J end by 2 bases, with 9 bases between. In germline, CDR1 is MGHDK, CDR2 SYGVNS. The CDR3 region has the DNA TGTGCCAGCAGTGAATATCAGGGAAACACAGATACGCAGTATTTT. This gives the protein CASSEYQGNTDTQYF.

This chain uses TRBV2 with TRBJ1-5; TRBD1 aligns across 7 bases. This CDR3 is 13 amino acids long. V lost 2 bases and J lost 11; bases outside the gene matches: 6. CDR1 is SNHLY, CDR2 FYNNEI, per germline. The CDR3 reads CASSESRTGSQHF. The CDR3 region has the DNA TGTGCCAGCAGTGAATCCAGGACAGGTTCCCAGCATTTT. Combining the CDR3 with reference TRBV2 and TRBJ1-5 gives the whole variable domain EPEVTQTPSHQVTQMGQEVILRCVPISNHLYFYWYRQILGQKVEFLVSFYNNEISEKSEIFDDQFSVERPDGSNFTLKIRSTKLEDSAMYFCASSESRTGSQHFGDGTRLSIL.

The chain combines TRBV11-3 with TRBJ1-2, with a possible D match to TRBD1 (5 bases). CDR3 size: 12 residues. With 4 bases removed from V and 11 bases from J, the gap between germline ends came to 14 bases. CDR1 is SGHNT, CDR2 YENEEA, per germline. CDR3 in DNA: TGTGCCAGCAGCTCTGACAGATTCACGTACACCTTC. It codes for CASSSDRFTYTF.

The chain joins TRBV5-1 to TRBJ1-4, with D uncertain. Trimming took 0 bases from V and 4 from J, leaving 10 bases between them. The CDR3 runs 15 residues. Germline CDR1 and CDR2: SGHRS and YFSETQ. CDR3 sequence reads: CASSLGGPNNEKLFF. As DNA, the CDR3 is TGCGCCAGCAGCTTGGGTGGGCCTAATAATGAAAAACTGTTTTTT.

This clone is a singleton in its sample. J is TRBJ1-4 and V is TRBV9, with D possibly TRBD1 on 6 matching bases. V was shortened by 4 bases and J by 6 bases, with 19 bases between the two germline ends. The V gene's germline CDR1 is SGDLS and CDR2 YYNGEE. The CDR3 loop spans 16 amino acids. The chain's CDR3 is CASSLYGTGGDEKLFF. For the CDR3, the DNA is TGTGCCAGCAGCCTTTACGGTACGGGGGGCGATGAAAAACTGTTTTTT.

In this sample, this clone turned up once. The rearrangement uses TRBV12-3 or TRBV12-4 and TRBJ1-1; no clear D. Deletions cut 5 bases from V and 0 bases from J, with 7 bases between. The CDR3 extends over 13 amino acids. CDR3 sequence: CASSPALNTEAFF. The CDR3, as DNA: TGTGCCAGCAGTCCTGCCTTGAACACTGAAGCTTTCTTT.